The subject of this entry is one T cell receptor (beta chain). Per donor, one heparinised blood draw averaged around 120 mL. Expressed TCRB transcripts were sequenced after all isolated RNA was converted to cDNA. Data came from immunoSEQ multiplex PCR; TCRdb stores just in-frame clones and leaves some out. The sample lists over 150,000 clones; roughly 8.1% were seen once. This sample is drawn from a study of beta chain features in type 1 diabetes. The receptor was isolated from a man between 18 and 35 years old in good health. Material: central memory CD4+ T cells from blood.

Here the CDR3 reads CASSSRAAAGTGELFF. The CDR3 DNA follows: TGTGCCAGCAGCTCTAGAGCGGCGGCGGGGACCGGGGAGCTGTTTTTT. The rearrangement joins TRBV7-2 to TRBJ2-2; possible D gene TRBD2, 6 bases. The CDR3 has 16 amino acids. Deletions cut 4 bases from V and 5 bases from J, with 17 bases between. Germline assignment: CDR1 SGHTA and CDR2 FQGNSA. Full variable domain (outside the CDR3, taken from reference TRBV7-2 and TRBJ2-2): GAGVSQSPSNKVTEKGKDVELRCDPISGHTALYWYRQSLGQGLEFLIYFQGNSAPDKSGLPSDRFSAERTGGSVSTLTIQRTQQEDSAVYLCASSSRAAAGTGELFFGEGSRLTVL.